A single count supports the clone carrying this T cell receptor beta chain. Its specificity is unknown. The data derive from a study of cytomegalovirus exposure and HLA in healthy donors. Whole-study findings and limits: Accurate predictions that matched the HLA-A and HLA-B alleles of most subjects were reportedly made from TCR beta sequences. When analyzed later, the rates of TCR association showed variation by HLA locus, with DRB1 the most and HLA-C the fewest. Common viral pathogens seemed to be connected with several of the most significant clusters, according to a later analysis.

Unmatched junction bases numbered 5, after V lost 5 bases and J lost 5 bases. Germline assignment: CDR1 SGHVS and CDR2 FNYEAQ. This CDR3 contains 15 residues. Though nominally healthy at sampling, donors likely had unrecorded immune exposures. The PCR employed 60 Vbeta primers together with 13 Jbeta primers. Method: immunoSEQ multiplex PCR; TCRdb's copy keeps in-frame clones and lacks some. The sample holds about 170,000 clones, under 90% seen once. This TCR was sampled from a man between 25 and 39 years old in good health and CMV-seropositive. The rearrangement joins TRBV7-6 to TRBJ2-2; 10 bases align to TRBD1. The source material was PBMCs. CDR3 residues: CASSTRTGGTGELFF. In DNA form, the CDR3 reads TGTGCCAGCAGCACTCGGACAGGGGGGACCGGGGAGCTGTTTTTT.